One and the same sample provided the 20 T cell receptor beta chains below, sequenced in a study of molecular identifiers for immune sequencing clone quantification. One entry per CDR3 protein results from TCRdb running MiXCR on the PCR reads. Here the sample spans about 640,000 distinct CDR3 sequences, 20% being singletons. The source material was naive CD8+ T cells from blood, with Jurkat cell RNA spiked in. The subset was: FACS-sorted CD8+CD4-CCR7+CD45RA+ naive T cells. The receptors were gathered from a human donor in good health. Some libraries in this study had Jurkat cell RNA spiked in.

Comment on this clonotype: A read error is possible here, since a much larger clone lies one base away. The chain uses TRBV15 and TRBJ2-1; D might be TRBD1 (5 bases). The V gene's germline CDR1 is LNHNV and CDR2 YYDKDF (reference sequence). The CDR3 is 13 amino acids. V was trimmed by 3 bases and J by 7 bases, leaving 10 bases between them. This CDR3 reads CATSSGRVNEQFF. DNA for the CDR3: TGTGCCACCAGCAGTGGCAGGGTTAATGAGCAGTTCTTC. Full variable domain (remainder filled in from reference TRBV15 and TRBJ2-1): DAMVIQNPRYQVTQFGKPVTLSCSQTLNHNVMYWYQQKSSQAPKLLFHYYDKDFNNEADTPDNFQSRRPNTSFCFLDIRSPGLGDTAMYLCATSSGRVNEQFFGPGTRLTVL.

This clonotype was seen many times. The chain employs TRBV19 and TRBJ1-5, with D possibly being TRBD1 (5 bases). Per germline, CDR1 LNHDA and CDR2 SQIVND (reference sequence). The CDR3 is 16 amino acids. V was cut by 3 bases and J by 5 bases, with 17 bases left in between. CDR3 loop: CASSIPPPDSYQPQHF. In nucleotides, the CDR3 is TGTGCCAGTAGTATCCCCCCACCTGACAGCTATCAGCCCCAGCATTTT.

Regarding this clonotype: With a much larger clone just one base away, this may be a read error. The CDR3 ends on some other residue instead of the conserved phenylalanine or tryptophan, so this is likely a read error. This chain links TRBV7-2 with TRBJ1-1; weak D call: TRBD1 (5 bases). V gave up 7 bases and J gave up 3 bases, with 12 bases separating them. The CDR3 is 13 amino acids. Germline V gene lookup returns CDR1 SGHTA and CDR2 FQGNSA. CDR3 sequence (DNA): TGTGCCAGCAAGCCAGGGTTTCACACTGAAGCTTTCTCT. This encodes CASKPGFHTEAFS.

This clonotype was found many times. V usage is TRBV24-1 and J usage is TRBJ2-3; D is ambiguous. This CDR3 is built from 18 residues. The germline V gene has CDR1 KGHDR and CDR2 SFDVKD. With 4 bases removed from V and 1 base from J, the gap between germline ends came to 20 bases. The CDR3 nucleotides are TGTGCCACCAGTGACCGTTGGACGCCTGGTGGTGGCACAGATACGCAGTATTTT. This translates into CATSDRWTPGGGTDTQYF.

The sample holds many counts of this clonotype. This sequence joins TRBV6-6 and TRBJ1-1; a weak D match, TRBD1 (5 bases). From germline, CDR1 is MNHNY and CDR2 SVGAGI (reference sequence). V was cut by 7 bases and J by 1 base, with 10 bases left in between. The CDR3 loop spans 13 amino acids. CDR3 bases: TGTGCCAGCATGCCAGGGAAGAACACTGAAGCTTTCTTT. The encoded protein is CASMPGKNTEAFF.

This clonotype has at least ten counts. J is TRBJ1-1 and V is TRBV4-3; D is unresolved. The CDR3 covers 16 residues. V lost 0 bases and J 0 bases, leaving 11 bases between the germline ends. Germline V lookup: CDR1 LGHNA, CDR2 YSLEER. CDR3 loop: CASSQDQYPMNTEAFF. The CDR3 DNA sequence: TGCGCCAGCAGCCAAGATCAATACCCTATGAACACTGAAGCTTTCTTT.

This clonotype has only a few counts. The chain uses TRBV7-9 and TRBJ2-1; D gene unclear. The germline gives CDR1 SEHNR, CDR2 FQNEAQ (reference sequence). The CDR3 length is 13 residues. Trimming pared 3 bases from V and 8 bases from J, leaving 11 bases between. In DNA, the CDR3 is TGTGCCAGCAGCTTGACCCTTGGGGATGAGCAGTTCTTC. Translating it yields CASSLTLGDEQFF. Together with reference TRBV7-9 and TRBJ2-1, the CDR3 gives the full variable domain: DTGVSQNPRHKITKRGQNVTFRCDPISEHNRLYWYRQTLGQGPEFLTYFQNEAQLEKSRLLSDRFSAERPKGSFSTLEIQRTEQGDSAMYLCASSLTLGDEQFFGPGTRLTVL.

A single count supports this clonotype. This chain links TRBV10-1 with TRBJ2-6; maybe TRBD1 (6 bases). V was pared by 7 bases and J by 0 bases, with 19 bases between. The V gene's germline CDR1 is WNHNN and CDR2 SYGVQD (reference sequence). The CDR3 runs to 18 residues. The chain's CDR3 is CASKPRTVVVSGANVLTF. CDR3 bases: TGCGCCAGCAAACCGAGGACAGTGGTGGTCTCTGGGGCCAACGTCCTGACTTTC.

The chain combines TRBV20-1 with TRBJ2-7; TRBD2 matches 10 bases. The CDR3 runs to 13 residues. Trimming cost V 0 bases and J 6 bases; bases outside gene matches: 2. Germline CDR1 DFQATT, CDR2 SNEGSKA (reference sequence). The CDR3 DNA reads TGCAGTGCTAGAGAGCTAGCGGGAGCCGAGCAGTACTTC. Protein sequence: CSARELAGAEQYF.

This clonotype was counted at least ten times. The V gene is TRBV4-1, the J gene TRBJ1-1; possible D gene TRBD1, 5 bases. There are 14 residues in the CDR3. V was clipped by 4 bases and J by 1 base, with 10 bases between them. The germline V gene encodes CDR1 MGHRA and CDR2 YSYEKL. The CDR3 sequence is CASSLQTANTEAFF. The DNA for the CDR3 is TGCGCCAGCAGCCTTCAGACAGCGAACACTGAAGCTTTCTTT.

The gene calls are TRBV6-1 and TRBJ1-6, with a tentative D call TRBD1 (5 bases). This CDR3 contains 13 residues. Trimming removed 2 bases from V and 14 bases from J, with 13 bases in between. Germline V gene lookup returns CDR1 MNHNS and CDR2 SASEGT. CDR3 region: CASSELGTSALHF. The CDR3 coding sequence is TGTGCCAGCAGTGAACTGGGGACTTCGGCCCTCCACTTT.

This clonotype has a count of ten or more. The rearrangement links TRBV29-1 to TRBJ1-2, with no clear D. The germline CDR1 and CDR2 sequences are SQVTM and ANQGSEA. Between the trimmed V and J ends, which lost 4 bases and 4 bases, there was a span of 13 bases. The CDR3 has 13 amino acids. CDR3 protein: CSVVEGSSYGYTF. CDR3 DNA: TGCAGCGTTGTCGAGGGTAGTAGCTATGGCTACACCTTC. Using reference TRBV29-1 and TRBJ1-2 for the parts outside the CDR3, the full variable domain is SAVISQKPSRDICQRGTSLTIQCQVDSQVTMMFWYRQQPGQSLTLIATANQGSEATYESGFVIDKFPISRPNLTFSTLTVSNMSPEDSSIYLCSVVEGSSYGYTFGSGTRLTVV.

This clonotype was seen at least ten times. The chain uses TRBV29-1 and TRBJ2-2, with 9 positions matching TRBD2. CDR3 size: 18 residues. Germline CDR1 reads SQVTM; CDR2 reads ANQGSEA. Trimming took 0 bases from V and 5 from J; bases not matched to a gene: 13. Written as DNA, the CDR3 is TGCAGCGTTGAAGACTCTAGCGGGGTCCTCCCGGGGACCGGGGAGCTGTTTTTT. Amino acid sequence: CSVEDSSGVLPGTGELFF.

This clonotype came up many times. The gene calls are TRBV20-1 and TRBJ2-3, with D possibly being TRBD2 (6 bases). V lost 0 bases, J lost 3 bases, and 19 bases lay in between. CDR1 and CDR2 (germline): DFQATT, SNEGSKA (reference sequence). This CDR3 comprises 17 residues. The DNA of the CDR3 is TGCAGTGCTAGAGATCTGGCTAGCGCGAAGGCGACAGATACGCAGTATTTT. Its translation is CSARDLASAKATDTQYF.

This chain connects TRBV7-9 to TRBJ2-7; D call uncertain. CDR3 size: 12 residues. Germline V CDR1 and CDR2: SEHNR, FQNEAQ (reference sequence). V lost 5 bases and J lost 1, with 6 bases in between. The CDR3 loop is CASSGRSYEQYF. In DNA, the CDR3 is TGTGCCAGCAGCGGCAGATCCTACGAGCAGTACTTC.

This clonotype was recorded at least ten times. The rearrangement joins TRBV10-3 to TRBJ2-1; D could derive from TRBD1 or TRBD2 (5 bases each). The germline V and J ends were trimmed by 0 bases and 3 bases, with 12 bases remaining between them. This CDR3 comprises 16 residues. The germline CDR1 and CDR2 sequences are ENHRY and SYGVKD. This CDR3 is CAISESEGLHYNEQFF. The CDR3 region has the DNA TGTGCCATCAGTGAGTCAGAGGGGCTCCACTACAATGAGCAGTTCTTC.

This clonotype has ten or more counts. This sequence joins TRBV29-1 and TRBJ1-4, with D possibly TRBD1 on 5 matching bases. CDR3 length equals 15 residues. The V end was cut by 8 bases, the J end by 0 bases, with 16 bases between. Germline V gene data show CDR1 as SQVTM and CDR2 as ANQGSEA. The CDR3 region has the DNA TGCAGCACCAAGGAGCGAGGGGCAACTAATGAAAAACTGTTTTTT. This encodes CSTKERGATNEKLFF.

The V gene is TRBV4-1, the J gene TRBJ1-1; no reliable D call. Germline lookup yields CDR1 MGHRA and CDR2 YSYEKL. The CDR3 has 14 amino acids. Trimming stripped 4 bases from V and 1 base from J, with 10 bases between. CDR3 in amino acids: CASSPLLPNTEAFF. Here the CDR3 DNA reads TGCGCCAGCAGCCCACTTCTCCCGAACACTGAAGCTTTCTTT.

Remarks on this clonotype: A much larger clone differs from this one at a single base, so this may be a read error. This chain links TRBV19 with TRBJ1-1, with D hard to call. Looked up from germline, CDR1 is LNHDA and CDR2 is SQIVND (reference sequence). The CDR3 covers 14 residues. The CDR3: CAGSIVLVGTEAFF. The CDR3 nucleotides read TGTGCCGGTAGTATCGTCCTTGTGGGCACTGAAGCTTTCTTT.

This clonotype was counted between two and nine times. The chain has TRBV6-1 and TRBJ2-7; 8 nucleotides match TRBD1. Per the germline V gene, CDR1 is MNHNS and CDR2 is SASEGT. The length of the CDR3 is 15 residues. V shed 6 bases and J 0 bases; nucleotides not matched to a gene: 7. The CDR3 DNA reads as TGTGCCAGCAGAGAATGGACAGGGCACTCCTACGAGCAGTACTTC. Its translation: CASREWTGHSYEQYF.